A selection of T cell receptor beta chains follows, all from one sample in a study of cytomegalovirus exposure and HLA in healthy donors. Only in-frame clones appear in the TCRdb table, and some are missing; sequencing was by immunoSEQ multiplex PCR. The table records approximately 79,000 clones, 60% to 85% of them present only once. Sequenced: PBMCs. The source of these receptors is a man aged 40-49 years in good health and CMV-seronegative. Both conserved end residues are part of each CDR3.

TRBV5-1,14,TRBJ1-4,CASSPGDRGEKLFF
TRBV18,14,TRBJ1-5,CASSGENSNQPQHF
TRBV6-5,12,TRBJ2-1,CASSPITSGLVF
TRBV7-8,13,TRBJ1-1,CASSSRTGTEAFF
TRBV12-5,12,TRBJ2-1,CASGISPSLRFF
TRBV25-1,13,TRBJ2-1,CASYGLGYNEQFF
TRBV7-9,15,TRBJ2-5,CASSLGRPAVETQYF
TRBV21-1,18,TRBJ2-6,CASSKIQGGISGANGLTF
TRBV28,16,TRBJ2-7,CASSPGLAGSSYEQYF
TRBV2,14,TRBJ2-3,CASSDSTSTDTQYF
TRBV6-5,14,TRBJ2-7,CASSPGGGLYEQYF
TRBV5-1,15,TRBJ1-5,CASSLTADSNQPQHF
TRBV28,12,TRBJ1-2,CASSFPDRLYTF
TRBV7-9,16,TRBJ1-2,CASSLVDLGGNYGYTF
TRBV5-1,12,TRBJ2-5,CASKRGQETQYF
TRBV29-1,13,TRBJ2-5,CSVAPQPGETQYF
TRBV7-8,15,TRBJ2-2,CVSSQRRAETGELFF
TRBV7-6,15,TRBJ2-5,CASSLAAGGLETQYF
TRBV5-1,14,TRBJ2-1,CASSLGAGYNEQFF
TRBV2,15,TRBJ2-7,CASSPTSGRAYEQYF
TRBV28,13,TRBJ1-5,CASSLFSRGPQHF
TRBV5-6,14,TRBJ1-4,CASSFTGGNEKLFF
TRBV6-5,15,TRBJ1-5,CASSPFADGDQPQHF
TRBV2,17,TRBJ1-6,CASTRQGGDIYNSPLHF
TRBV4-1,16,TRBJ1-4,CASSHVVGQGGEKLFF
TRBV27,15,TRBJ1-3,CASSLDRGAGNTIYF
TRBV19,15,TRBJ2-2,CASNGQGGSTGELFF
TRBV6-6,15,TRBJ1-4,CASSYLNRGNEKLFF
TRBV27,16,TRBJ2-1,CASSLRWDYSYNEQFF
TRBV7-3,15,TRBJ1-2,CASGLGDRAREGYTF
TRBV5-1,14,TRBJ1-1,CASSLVGGDTEAFF
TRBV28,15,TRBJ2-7,CASSTPQRKYYEQYF
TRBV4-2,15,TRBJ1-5,CASSQDSGMNQPQHF
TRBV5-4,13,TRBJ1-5,CASSRGGNQPQHF
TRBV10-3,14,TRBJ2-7,CAISELAGGYEQYF
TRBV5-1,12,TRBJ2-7,CASSLDQIKQYF
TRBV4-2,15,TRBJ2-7,CASSQGETSAGEQYF
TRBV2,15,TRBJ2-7,CASSDGQGRNYEQYF
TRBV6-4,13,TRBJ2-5,CASSEDRGAAQYF
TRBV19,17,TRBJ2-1,CASSFFRTSATYNEQFF
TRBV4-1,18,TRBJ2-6,CASSQPNYMSSGANVLTF
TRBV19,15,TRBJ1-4,CASTLRWQGAEKLFF
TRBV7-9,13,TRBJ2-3,CASSPQTTDTQYF
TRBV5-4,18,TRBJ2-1,CASSLVAGGPSGAHEQFF
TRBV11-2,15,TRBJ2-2,CASSETRGKTGELFF
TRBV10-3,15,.,CAIRDWDRTTYEQYF
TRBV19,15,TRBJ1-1,CASSYRGEENTEAFF
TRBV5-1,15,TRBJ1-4,CASRFDNRPNEKLFF
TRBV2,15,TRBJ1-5,CASRGNAGDFQPQHF
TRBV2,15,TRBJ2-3,CASKWELAMRDTQYF
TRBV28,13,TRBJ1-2,CASSFRQSYGYTF
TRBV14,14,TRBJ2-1,CASSQVSRRGEQFF
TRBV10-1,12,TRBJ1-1,CASNGLGTEAFF
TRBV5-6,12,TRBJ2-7,CASRRQGYEQYF